This TCR beta chain came from a study of shared clonotypes between healthy human individuals. Naive CD4+ cells were CD45RA-selected; the remaining cells were memory. This CDR3 contains 12 residues. Between the trimmed V and J ends, which lost 2 bases and 5 bases, there was a span of 6 bases. Germline CDR1 and CDR2: SNHLY and FYNNEI. Produced via immunoSEQ multiplex PCR; TCRdb's table is partial and in-frame only. Here the sample spans roughly 700,000 clones, approximately 79% being singletons. The chain is built from TRBV2 and TRBJ2-5; D call uncertain. Sequenced sample: memory CD4+ T cells sorted from blood. Subset described: CD45RA-negative fraction. The clonotype was recovered from a woman in her twenties or thirties in good health. The CDR3 loop is CASSERAETQYF. The CDR3 DNA reads as TGTGCCAGCAGTGAAAGGGCCGAGACCCAGTACTTC.